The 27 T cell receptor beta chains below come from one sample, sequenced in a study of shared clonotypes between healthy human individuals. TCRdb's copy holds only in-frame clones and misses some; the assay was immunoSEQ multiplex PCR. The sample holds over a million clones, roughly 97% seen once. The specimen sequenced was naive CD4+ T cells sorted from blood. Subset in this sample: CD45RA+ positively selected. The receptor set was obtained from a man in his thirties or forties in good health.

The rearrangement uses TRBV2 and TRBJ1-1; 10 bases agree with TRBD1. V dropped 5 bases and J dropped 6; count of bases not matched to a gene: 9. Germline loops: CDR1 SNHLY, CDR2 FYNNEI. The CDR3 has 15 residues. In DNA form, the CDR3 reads TGTGCCAGCAGTCCCCAGGGACAGGGGCCCTCTGAAGCTTTCTTT. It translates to CASSPQGQGPSEAFF.

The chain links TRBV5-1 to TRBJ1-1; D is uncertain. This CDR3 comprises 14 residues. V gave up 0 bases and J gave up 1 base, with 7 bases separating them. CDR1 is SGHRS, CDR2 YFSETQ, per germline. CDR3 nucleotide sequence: TGCGCCAGCAGCTTGGGGCACCGGAACACTGAAGCTTTCTTT. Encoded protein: CASSLGHRNTEAFF.

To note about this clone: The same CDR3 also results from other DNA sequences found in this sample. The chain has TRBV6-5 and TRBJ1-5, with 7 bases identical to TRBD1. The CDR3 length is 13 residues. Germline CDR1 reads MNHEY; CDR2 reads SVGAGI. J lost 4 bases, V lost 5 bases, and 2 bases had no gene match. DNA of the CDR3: TGTGCCAGCAGTAGACAGGGTAATCAGCCCCAGCATTTT. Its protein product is CASSRQGNQPQHF.

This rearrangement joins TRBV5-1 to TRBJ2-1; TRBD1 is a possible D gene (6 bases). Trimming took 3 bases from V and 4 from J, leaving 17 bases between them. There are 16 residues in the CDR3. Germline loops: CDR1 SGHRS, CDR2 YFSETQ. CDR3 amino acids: CASSWPPRQVYNEQFF. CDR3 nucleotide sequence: TGCGCCAGCAGCTGGCCGCCCCGACAGGTTTACAATGAGCAGTTCTTC.

The CDR3 reads CASSELRTGGQGTQYF. The CDR3 DNA is TGTGCCAGCAGTGAATTACGGACAGGGGGTCAGGGGACCCAGTACTTC. The rearrangement uses TRBV2 and TRBJ2-5; 10 nucleotides match TRBD1. Per germline, CDR1 SNHLY and CDR2 FYNNEI. J gave up 7 bases and V 2 bases, and 10 bases lay outside the gene matches. The CDR3 spans 16 residues.

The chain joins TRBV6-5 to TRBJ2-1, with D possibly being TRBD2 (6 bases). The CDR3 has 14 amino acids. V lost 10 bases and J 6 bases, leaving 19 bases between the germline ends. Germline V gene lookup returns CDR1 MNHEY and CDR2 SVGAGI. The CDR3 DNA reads TGTGCCACCCAGATTGGGGGGAAAACCAATGAGCAGTTCTTC. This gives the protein CATQIGGKTNEQFF.

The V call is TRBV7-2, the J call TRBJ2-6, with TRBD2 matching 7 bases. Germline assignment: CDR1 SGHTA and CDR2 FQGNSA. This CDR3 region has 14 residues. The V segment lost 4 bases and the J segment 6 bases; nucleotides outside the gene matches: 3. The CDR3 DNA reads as TGTGCCAGCAGCTCTAGCGGTTCGGCCAACGTCCTGACTTTC. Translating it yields CASSSSGSANVLTF.

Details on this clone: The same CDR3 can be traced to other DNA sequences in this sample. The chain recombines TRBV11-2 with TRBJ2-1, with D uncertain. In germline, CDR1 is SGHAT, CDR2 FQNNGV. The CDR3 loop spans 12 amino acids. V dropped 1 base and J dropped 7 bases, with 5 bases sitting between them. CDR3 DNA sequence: TGTGCCAGCAGCTTAGTAGGGAATGAGCAGTTCTTC. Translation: CASSLVGNEQFF.

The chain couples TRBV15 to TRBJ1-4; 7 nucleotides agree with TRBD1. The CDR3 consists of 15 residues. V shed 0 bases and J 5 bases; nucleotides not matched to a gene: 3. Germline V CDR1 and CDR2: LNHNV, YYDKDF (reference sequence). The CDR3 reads CATSRDPGGNEKLFF. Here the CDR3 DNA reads TGTGCCACCAGCAGAGATCCAGGGGGGAATGAAAAACTGTTTTTT. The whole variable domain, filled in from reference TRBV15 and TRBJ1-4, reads DAMVIQNPRYQVTQFGKPVTLSCSQTLNHNVMYWYQQKSSQAPKLLFHYYDKDFNNEADTPDNFQSRRPNTSFCFLDIRSPGLGDTAMYLCATSRDPGGNEKLFFGSGTQLSVL.

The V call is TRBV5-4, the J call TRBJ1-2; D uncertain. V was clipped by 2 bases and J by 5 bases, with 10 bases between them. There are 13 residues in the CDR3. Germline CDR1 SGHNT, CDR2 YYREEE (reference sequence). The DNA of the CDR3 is TGTGCCAGCAGCTTAATTGGGGAGTATGGCTACACCTTC. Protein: CASSLIGEYGYTF.

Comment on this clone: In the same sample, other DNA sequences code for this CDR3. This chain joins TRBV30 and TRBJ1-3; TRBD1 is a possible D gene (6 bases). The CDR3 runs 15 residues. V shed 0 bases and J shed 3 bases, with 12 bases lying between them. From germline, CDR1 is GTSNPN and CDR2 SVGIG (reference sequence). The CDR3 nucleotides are TGTGCCTGGAGTGTACGTAGGGGGAGTGGAAACACCATATATTTT. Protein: CAWSVRRGSGNTIYF.

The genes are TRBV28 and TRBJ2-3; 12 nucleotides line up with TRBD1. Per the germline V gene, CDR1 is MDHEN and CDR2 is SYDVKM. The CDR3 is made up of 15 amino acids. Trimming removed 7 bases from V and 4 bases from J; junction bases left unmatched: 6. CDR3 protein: CASNPGQGAADTQYF. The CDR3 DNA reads TGTGCCAGCAACCCGGGACAGGGGGCCGCAGATACGCAGTATTTT.

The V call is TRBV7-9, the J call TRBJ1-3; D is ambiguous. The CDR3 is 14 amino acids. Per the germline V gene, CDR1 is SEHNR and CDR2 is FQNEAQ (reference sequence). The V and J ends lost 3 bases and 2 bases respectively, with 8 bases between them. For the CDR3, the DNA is TGTGCCAGCAGCTTTTCAGATGCTGGAAACACCATATATTTT. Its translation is CASSFSDAGNTIYF.

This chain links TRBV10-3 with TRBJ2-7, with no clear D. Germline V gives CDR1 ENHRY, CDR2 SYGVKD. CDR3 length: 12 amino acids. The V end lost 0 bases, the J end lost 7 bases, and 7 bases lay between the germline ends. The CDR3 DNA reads TGTGCCATCAGTGAGTCTTGGGCAGAGCAGTACTTC. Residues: CAISESWAEQYF.

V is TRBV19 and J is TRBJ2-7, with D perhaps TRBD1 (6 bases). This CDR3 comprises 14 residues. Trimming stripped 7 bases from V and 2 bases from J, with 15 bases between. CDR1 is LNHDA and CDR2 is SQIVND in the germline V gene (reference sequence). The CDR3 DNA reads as TGTGCCAGTAAAGCCCAGGACAGAACCTACGAGCAGTACTTC. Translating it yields CASKAQDRTYEQYF.

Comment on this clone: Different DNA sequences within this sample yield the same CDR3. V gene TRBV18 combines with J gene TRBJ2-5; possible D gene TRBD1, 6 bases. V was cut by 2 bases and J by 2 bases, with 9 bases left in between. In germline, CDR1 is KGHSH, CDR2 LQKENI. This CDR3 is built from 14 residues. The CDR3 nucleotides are TGTGCCAGCTCACCAGTAGGGGGTCAAGAGACCCAGTACTTC. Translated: CASSPVGGQETQYF.

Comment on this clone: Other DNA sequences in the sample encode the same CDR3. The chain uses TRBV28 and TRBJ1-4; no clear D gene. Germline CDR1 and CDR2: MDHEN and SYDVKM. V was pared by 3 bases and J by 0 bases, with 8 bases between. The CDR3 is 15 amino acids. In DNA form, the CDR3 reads TGTGCCAGCAGTTTGGTGGGTGCAACTAATGAAAAACTGTTTTTT. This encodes CASSLVGATNEKLFF.

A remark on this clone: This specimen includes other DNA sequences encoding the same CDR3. The CDR3 bases are TGTGCCAGCAGCCTTGACTACTATGGCTACACCTTC. It codes for CASSLDYYGYTF. The rearrangement links TRBV5-4 to TRBJ1-2; no definite D call. Trimming left V 4 bases short and J 3 bases short, with 7 bases between. The germline CDR1 and CDR2 sequences are SGHNT and YYREEE (reference sequence). This CDR3 spans 12 amino acids.

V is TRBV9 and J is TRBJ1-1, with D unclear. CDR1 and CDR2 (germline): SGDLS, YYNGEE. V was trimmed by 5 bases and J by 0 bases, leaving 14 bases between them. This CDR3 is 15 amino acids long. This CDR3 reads CASSLLQRMNTEAFF. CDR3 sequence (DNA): TGTGCCAGCAGTCTACTCCAGCGAATGAACACTGAAGCTTTCTTT.

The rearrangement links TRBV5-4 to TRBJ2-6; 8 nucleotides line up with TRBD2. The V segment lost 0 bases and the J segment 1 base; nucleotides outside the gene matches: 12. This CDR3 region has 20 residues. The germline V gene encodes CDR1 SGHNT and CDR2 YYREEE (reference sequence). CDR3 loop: CASSLVGRSGIESGANVLTF. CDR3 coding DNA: TGTGCCAGCAGCTTGGTCGGCCGTAGCGGGATTGAGTCTGGGGCCAACGTCCTGACTTTC.

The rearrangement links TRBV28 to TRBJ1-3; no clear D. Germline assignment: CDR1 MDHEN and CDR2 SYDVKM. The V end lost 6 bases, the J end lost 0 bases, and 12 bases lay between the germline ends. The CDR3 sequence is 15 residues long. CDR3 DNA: TGTGCCAGCAGAGACCCAGGACTCTCTGGAAACACCATATATTTT. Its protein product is CASRDPGLSGNTIYF.

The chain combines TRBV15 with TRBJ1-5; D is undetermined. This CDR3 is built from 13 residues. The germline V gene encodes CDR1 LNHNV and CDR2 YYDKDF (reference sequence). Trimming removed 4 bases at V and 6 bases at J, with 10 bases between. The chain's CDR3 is CATSKPFGQPQHF. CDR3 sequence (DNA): TGTGCCACCAGCAAGCCGTTCGGTCAGCCCCAGCATTTT.

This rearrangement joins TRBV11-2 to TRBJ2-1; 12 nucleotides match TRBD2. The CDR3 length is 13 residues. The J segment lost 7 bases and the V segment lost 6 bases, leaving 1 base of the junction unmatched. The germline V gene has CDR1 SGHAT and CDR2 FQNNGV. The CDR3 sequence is CASSTSGRNEQFF. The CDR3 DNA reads TGTGCCAGCAGTACTAGCGGGAGGAATGAGCAGTTCTTC.

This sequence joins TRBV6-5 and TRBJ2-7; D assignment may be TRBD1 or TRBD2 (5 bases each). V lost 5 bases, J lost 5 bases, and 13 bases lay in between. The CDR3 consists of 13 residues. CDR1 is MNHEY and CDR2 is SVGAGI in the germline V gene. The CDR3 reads CASSNGASHEQYF. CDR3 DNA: TGTGCCAGCAGTAACGGGGCAAGCCACGAGCAGTACTTC.

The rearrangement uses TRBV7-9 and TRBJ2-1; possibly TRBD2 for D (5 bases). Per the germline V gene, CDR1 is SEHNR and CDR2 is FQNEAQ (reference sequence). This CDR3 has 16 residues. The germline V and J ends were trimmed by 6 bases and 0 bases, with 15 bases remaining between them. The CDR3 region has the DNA TGTGCCAGCAGTCCCCGACGGGATAGCTCCTACAATGAGCAGTTCTTC. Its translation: CASSPRRDSSYNEQFF. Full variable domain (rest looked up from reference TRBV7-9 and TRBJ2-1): DTGVSQNPRHKITKRGQNVTFRCDPISEHNRLYWYRQTLGQGPEFLTYFQNEAQLEKSRLLSDRFSAERPKGSFSTLEIQRTEQGDSAMYLCASSPRRDSSYNEQFFGPGTRLTVL.

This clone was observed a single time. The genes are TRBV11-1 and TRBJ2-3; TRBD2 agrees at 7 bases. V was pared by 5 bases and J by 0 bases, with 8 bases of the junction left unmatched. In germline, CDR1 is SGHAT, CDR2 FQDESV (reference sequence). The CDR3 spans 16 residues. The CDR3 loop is CASSAGLSGSTDTQYF. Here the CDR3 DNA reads TGTGCCAGCAGCGCCGGCCTTAGCGGGAGCACAGATACGCAGTATTTT.

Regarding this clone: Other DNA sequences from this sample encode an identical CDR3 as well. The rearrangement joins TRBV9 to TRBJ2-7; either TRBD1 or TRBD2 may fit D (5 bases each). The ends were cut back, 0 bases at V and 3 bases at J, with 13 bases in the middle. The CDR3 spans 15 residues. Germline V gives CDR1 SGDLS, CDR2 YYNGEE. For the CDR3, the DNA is TGTGCCAGCAGCGTAGGGGGCAGCGGAGGCTACGAGCAGTACTTC. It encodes CASSVGGSGGYEQYF.